The 27 T cell receptor beta chains listed next were all sequenced from one sample in a study of beta chain features in type 1 diabetes. Of the isolated RNA, all was reverse transcribed, and so the sequenced material was expressed TCRB transcripts. The repertoire was sequenced with immunoSEQ multiplex PCR; TCRdb's copy has only in-frame clones and lacks some. The sample records hundreds of thousands of clones, roughly 17% being singletons. Sequences were obtained from naive CD4+ T cells from blood. The origin of the receptors is a woman aged 18-29 years in good health.

This clone was counted between two and nine times. The chain is built from TRBV5-1 and TRBJ2-3; 8 positions agree with TRBD2. J was trimmed by 2 bases and V by 4 bases; bases with no gene match: 6. The CDR3 sequence is 15 residues long. Germline CDR1 and CDR2: SGHRS and YFSETQ. The CDR3 region has the DNA TGCGCCAGCAGCAGTAGCGGGAAGATCACAGATACGCAGTATTTT. Residues: CASSSSGKITDTQYF. The whole variable domain, filled in from reference TRBV5-1 and TRBJ2-3, reads KAGVTQTPRYLIKTRGQQVTLSCSPISGHRSVSWYQQTPGQGLQFLFEYFSETQRNKGNFPGRFSGRQFSNSRSEMNVSTLELGDSALYLCASSSSGKITDTQYFGPGTRLTVL.

This clone was detected a few times. The rearrangement joins TRBV7-2 to TRBJ2-5; 12 nucleotides align to TRBD2. CDR1 is SGHTA and CDR2 is FQGNSA in the germline V gene. The CDR3 contains 17 residues. Trimming removed 1 base from V and 3 bases from J; junction bases left unmatched: 6. CDR3 loop: CASSLVRGLAGKETQYF. The CDR3 DNA reads as TGTGCCAGCAGCTTAGTTCGCGGACTAGCGGGAAAAGAGACCCAGTACTTC.

This rearrangement joins TRBV5-1 to TRBJ1-1; unclear D gene. This CDR3 comprises 14 residues. Trimming stripped 2 bases from V and 1 base from J, with 9 bases between. Germline V gene lookup returns CDR1 SGHRS and CDR2 YFSETQ. The CDR3 DNA follows: TGCGCCAGCAGCTTTGCGCTCGGGAACACTGAAGCTTTCTTT. It is translated as CASSFALGNTEAFF.

The chain combines TRBV7-3 with TRBJ1-6, with 9 bases matching TRBD1. CDR3 length equals 14 residues. The germline gives CDR1 SGHTA, CDR2 FQGTGA. With 3 bases clipped from V and 8 bases from J, the junction kept 2 bases outside the gene matches. CDR3 sequence (DNA): TGTGCCAGCAGCTTCGGGGACAGGGATTCACCCCTCCACTTT. This codes for CASSFGDRDSPLHF.

This chain uses TRBV11-2 with TRBJ2-3; D assignment may be TRBD1 or TRBD2 (5 bases each). The CDR3 covers 18 residues. CDR1 SGHAT and CDR2 FQNNGV come from the germline V gene. V shed 5 bases and J shed 2 bases, with 23 bases lying between them. CDR3 in DNA: TGTGCCAGCAGCCCACTTCGTTCGGGGCGAGTTGACACAGATACGCAGTATTTT. Its protein is CASSPLRSGRVDTDTQYF.

This clone has more than one count but fewer than ten. This sequence joins TRBV6-5 and TRBJ2-2; D might be TRBD2 (5 bases). The germline CDR1 and CDR2 sequences are MNHEY and SVGAGI. Trimming took off 6 bases at V and 7 bases at J, with 15 bases between the two ends. The length of the CDR3 is 14 residues. As DNA, the CDR3 is TGTGCCAGCAGCCGAACGCTAGCAGTCGGGGAGCTGTTTTTT. Translation: CASSRTLAVGELFF.

This clone was seen a few times. V and J are TRBV7-2 and TRBJ1-4; 8 nucleotides line up with TRBD1. The CDR3 runs to 15 residues. Germline assignment: CDR1 SGHTA and CDR2 FQGNSA. V shed 2 bases, J shed 8 bases, and the junction held 7 bases outside the gene matches. CDR3 protein: CASSLPGTGWEKLFF. CDR3 DNA: TGTGCCAGCAGCTTACCCGGGACAGGATGGGAAAAACTGTTTTTT.

The rearrangement uses TRBV7-2 and TRBJ1-1, with D possibly TRBD1 on 5 matching bases. CDR1 is SGHTA, CDR2 FQGNSA, per germline. CDR3 length: 15 amino acids. Trimming took off 1 base at V and 2 bases at J, with 11 bases between the two ends. The CDR3 spells CASSLVLGGNTEAFF. The CDR3 region has the DNA TGTGCCAGCAGCTTAGTTCTCGGGGGAAACACTGAAGCTTTCTTT.

The rearrangement joins TRBV7-2 to TRBJ1-1, with unresolved D. The V and J ends lost 3 bases and 8 bases respectively, with 22 bases between them. CDR1 SGHTA and CDR2 FQGNSA come from the germline V gene. This CDR3 region has 16 residues. The CDR3 spells CASSLGPLSEYVEAFF. The CDR3 coding sequence is TGTGCCAGCAGCTTGGGTCCCCTAAGCGAGTACGTAGAAGCTTTCTTT.

CDR3 DNA: TGTGCCAGTAGCACCACCGGGACAGGGTATGAAAAACTGTTTTTT. Protein product: CASSTTGTGYEKLFF. The chain has TRBV19 and TRBJ1-4; TRBD1 matches at 9 bases. Germline V lookup: CDR1 LNHDA, CDR2 SQIVND (reference sequence). V lost 6 bases, J lost 6 bases, and 8 bases stayed unmatched. The CDR3 contains 15 residues. Full variable domain (rest looked up from reference TRBV19 and TRBJ1-4): DGGITQSPKYLFRKEGQNVTLSCEQNLNHDAMYWYRQDPGQGLRLIYYSQIVNDFQKGDIAEGYSVSREKKESFPLTVTSAQKNPTAFYLCASSTTGTGYEKLFFGSGTQLSVL.

The chain employs TRBV5-6 and TRBJ2-1; 8 positions agree with TRBD2. The V gene end was trimmed by 0 bases and the J gene end by 7 bases; junction bases not matched to a gene: 9. The CDR3 runs 16 residues. Germline values: CDR1 SGHDT, CDR2 YYEEEE. CDR3 nucleotides: TGTGCCAGCAGCTTGGCTCGGCTAGCGGGTTTGAATGAGCAGTTCTTC. Translated, it gives CASSLARLAGLNEQFF. The entire variable domain, with the rest obtained from reference TRBV5-6 and TRBJ2-1, is as follows: DAGVTQSPTHLIKTRGQQVTLRCSPKSGHDTVSWYQQALGQGPQFIFQYYEEEERQRGNFPDRFSGHQFPNYSSELNVNALLLGDSALYLCASSLARLAGLNEQFFGPGTRLTVL.

This chain uses TRBV5-4 with TRBJ2-3; TRBD1 matches 9 bases. There are 14 residues in the CDR3. Germline assignment: CDR1 SGHNT and CDR2 YYREEE (reference sequence). V lost 3 bases, J lost 5 bases, and 4 bases stayed unmatched. CDR3 amino acids: CASSSDRGGDTQYF. DNA of the CDR3: TGTGCCAGCAGCTCCGACAGGGGGGGAGATACGCAGTATTTT.

The chain combines TRBV6-5 with TRBJ2-3, with 12 nucleotides matching TRBD2. Trimming at V came to 4 bases and at J to 6 bases, leaving 5 bases not matched to a gene. The CDR3 runs to 15 residues. Germline loops: CDR1 MNHEY, CDR2 SVGAGI. CDR3 nucleotides: TGTGCCAGCAGTTCCTGGACTAGCGGGATGGATACGCAGTATTTT. It is translated as CASSSWTSGMDTQYF.

This clone has a handful of counts. This chain links TRBV28 with TRBJ2-7; possible D gene TRBD2, 5 bases. V was clipped by 9 bases and J by 2 bases, with 17 bases between them. Germline CDR1 MDHEN, CDR2 SYDVKM. This CDR3 is built from 14 residues. CDR3 nucleotides: TGTGCCAGTTTGCGGGCACGAGGGACCTACGAGCAGTACTTC. It encodes CASLRARGTYEQYF. Combining the CDR3 with reference TRBV28 and TRBJ2-7 gives the whole variable domain DVKVTQSSRYLVKRTGEKVFLECVQDMDHENMFWYRQDPGLGLRLIYFSYDVKMKEKGDIPEGYSVSREKKERFSLILESASTNQTSMYLCASLRARGTYEQYFGPGTRLTVT.

This clone turned up a few times. The J gene is TRBJ1-2, the V gene TRBV28; D remains unclear. The CDR3 runs to 15 residues. CDR1 and CDR2 from the germline V gene are MDHEN and SYDVKM. Trimming stripped 4 bases from V and 8 bases from J, with 20 bases between. This CDR3 reads CASSSQFWEVGGYTF. Here the CDR3 DNA reads TGTGCCAGCAGTTCACAGTTTTGGGAGGTTGGGGGCTACACCTTC.

The V call is TRBV28, the J call TRBJ2-7; D remains ambiguous. Trimming left V 6 bases short and J 6 bases short, with 18 bases between. The CDR3 is 14 amino acids. Germline-derived CDR1 and CDR2 are MDHEN and SYDVKM. The CDR3 loop is CASSRRRSVPEQYF. Here the CDR3 DNA reads TGTGCCAGCAGCCGTAGACGCTCCGTCCCCGAGCAGTACTTC.

The sample holds a few counts of this clone. This chain connects TRBV21-1 to TRBJ1-4; the table names TRBD1, a call not compared with the DNA. TRBV21-1 is a pseudogene segment. The CDR3 length is 14 residues. CDR3 protein: CASSSTGVAEKLFF. CDR3 DNA: TGTGCCAGCAGCTCTACAGGGGTCGCAGAAAAACTGTTTTTT.

This clone was found a few times. The chain joins TRBV5-1 to TRBJ2-5, with D possibly called TRBD1 or TRBD2 (6 bases each). The V gene lost 0 bases and the J gene lost 4 bases, with 10 bases spanning the gap. The CDR3 consists of 14 residues. In germline, CDR1 is SGHRS, CDR2 YFSETQ. CDR3 nucleotides: TGCGCCAGCAGCTTGGGCAGGGGAGGAGAGACCCAGTACTTC. Its translation: CASSLGRGGETQYF.

This clone was counted only a few times. The chain carries TRBV28 and TRBJ2-3, with D hard to call. Trimming pared 6 bases from V and 0 bases from J, leaving 13 bases between. The CDR3 consists of 15 residues. Germline V gene lookup returns CDR1 MDHEN and CDR2 SYDVKM. CDR3 sequence (DNA): TGTGCCAGCAGGCAGGATATCCTTAGCACAGATACGCAGTATTTT. As protein: CASRQDILSTDTQYF.

The sample holds a few counts of this clone. The V and J genes are TRBV19 and TRBJ1-5; 7 positions match TRBD1. Germline CDR1 is LNHDA and CDR2 is SQIVND (reference sequence). The ends lost 6 bases at V and 1 base at J; junction bases unmatched: 6. The CDR3 has 15 amino acids. As DNA, the CDR3 is TGTGCCAGTAGAATCGGGACAGTAAGCAATCAGCCCCAGCATTTT. It specifies CASRIGTVSNQPQHF.

V is TRBV5-1 and J is TRBJ2-7; D remains unclear. CDR3 length equals 14 residues. V lost 0 bases to trimming and J lost 4 bases, with 11 bases between them. Germline CDR1 is SGHRS and CDR2 is YFSETQ. CDR3 sequence reads: CASSLDRPGYEQYF. The CDR3 DNA reads TGCGCCAGCAGCTTGGACAGACCAGGATACGAGCAGTACTTC.

This chain uses TRBV11-1 with TRBJ2-7, with D hard to call. Germline V lookup: CDR1 SGHAT, CDR2 FQDESV (reference sequence). The ends were cut back, 4 bases at V and 3 bases at J, with 7 bases in the middle. This CDR3 contains 12 residues. CDR3 bases: TGTGCCAGCAGCTCCAGCTTCTACGAGCAGTACTTC. It yields the protein CASSSSFYEQYF.

This clone has only a few counts. The chain is built from TRBV6-5 and TRBJ2-7; 8 positions agree with TRBD2. Germline V gene data show CDR1 as MNHEY and CDR2 as SVGAGI. CDR3 size: 15 residues. The ends lost 10 bases at V and 2 bases at J; junction bases unmatched: 13. The CDR3 sequence is CAIREGVAGPYEQYF. The CDR3 region has the DNA TGTGCCATCAGGGAGGGAGTAGCGGGACCCTACGAGCAGTACTTC.

The V gene is TRBV4-1, the J gene TRBJ1-5; weak D call: TRBD1 (5 bases). Germline CDR1 reads MGHRA; CDR2 reads YSYEKL. This CDR3 is 16 amino acids long. Trimming stripped 4 bases from V and 7 bases from J, with 20 bases between. The CDR3 nucleotides are TGCGCCAGCAGCCCTCTGGGGCGGGGAGGGGAACAGCCCCAGCATTTT. It specifies CASSPLGRGGEQPQHF.

The rearrangement links TRBV29-1 to TRBJ1-1; perhaps TRBD1 as D (5 bases). This CDR3 is built from 11 residues. V lost 6 bases to trimming and J lost 8 bases, with 13 bases between them. The germline V gene encodes CDR1 SQVTM and CDR2 ANQGSEA. The CDR3 sequence is CSVRDRLEAFF. The CDR3 bases are TGCAGCGTCCGGGACCGCCTAGAAGCTTTCTTT.

A few counts support this clone. The rearrangement joins TRBV27 to TRBJ2-7; D gene unclear. Per the germline V gene, CDR1 is MNHEY and CDR2 is SMNVEV (reference sequence). The CDR3 consists of 12 residues. V lost 5 bases and J 6 bases, leaving 11 bases between the germline ends. The CDR3 loop reads CASSRWGSEQYF. The CDR3 coding sequence is TGTGCCAGCAGTCGGTGGGGAAGCGAGCAGTACTTC.

The chain links TRBV6-1 to TRBJ2-3; D may be TRBD2 (6 bases). Trimming pared 3 bases from V and 1 base from J, leaving 14 bases between. The CDR3 extends over 16 amino acids. Germline CDR1 MNHNS, CDR2 SASEGT. Here the CDR3 reads CASSDVFWRGTDTQYF. The CDR3 nucleotides read TGTGCCAGCAGTGACGTCTTCTGGAGGGGCACAGATACGCAGTATTTT.